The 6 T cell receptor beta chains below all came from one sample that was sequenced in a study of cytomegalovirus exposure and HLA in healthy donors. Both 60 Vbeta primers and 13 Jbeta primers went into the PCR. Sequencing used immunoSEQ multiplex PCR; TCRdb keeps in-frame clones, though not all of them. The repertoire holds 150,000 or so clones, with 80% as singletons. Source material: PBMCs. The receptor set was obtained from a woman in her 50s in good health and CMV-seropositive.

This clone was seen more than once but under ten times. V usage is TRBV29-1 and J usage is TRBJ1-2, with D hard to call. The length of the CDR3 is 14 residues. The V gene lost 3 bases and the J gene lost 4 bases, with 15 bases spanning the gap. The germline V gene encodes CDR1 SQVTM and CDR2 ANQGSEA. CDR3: CSVEWQNLGYGYTF. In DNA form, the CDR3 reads TGCAGCGTTGAGTGGCAGAACCTTGGCTATGGCTACACCTTC.

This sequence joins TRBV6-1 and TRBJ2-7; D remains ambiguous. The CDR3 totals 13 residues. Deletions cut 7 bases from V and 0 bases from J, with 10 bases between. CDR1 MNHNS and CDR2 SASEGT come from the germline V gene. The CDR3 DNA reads TGTGCCAGCATGACTCCGAGCTCCTACGAGCAGTACTTC. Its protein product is CASMTPSSYEQYF.

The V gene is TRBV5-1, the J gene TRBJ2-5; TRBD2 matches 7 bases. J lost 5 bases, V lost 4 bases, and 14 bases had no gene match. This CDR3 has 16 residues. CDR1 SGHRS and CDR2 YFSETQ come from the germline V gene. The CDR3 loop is CASSAWTRITQETQYF. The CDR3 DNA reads TGCGCCAGCAGCGCCTGGACTAGGATTACTCAGGAGACCCAGTACTTC.

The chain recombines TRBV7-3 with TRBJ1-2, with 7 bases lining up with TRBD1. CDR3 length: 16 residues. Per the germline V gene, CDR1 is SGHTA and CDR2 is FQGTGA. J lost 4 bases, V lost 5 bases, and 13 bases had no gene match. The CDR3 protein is CASSPMGQGDLYGYTF. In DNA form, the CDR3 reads TGTGCCAGCAGCCCAATGGGCCAGGGGGACCTCTATGGCTACACCTTC.

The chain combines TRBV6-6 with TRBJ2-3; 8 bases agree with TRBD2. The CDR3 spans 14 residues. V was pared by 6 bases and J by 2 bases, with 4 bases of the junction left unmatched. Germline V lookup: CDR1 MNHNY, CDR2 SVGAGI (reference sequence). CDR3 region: CASRVSGVTDTQYF. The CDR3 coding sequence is TGTGCCAGCAGGGTTAGCGGGGTCACAGATACGCAGTATTTT.

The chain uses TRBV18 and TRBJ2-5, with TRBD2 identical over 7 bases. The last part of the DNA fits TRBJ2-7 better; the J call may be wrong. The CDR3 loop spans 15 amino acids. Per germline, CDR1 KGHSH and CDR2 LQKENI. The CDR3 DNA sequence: TGTGCCAGCTCACCAAATCTCGGACTAGACTACGAGCAGTACTTC. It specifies CASSPNLGLDYEQYF.